This note documents a single T cell receptor beta chain sequence. Clones were read by immunoSEQ multiplex PCR, and TCRdb kept only the in-frame ones, dropping some. The repertoire includes nearly 250,000 clones, about 87% of them detected once, and around 1% sits in the top ten. Trimming removed 1 base at V and 3 bases at J, with 12 bases between. Germline lookup yields CDR1 MGHRA and CDR2 YSYEKL. CDR3 length: 15 residues. This entry comes from a study of blood T cell repertoires in COVID-19. About the research overall: The origin of the acute and convalescent COVID-19 samples was the United States, Italy and Spain.

Assignments of participants to cohorts depended upon their own reported clinical history. The chain recombines TRBV4-1 with TRBJ1-1; D is perhaps TRBD1 (6 bases). What was sequenced was PBMCs or T cells enriched from blood (not recorded which). This receptor was taken from a middle-aged man who had been exposed to COVID-19. CDR3 in amino acids: CASSQGAGDDTEAFF. In nucleotides, the CDR3 is TGCGCCAGCAGCCAAGGGGCAGGGGACGACACTGAAGCTTTCTTT.